This record looks at one T cell receptor (beta chain) sequence and its context. Its specific antigen is unknown. Base qualities are not provided; no much larger clone lies one nucleotide away. This sample stems from a study of glioma-infiltrating T cells (dated by TCRdb to about 2016). Regarding the complete study: Glioma tissue, non-neoplastic brain tissue and matched peripheral blood mononuclear cells were used as sources from which TCR alpha- and beta-chain repertoires were sequenced. To measure divergence between tissue and blood T-cell populations, each tissue-infiltrating repertoire was compared with the peripheral blood repertoire of the same patient. The paired cohort was made up of three low-grade glioma patients, eight or nine primary glioblastoma patients and three non-glioma patients who contributed non-neoplastic brain tissue.

The CDR3 spans 15 residues, from the cysteine through the phenylalanine. The sequence is cut down to CDR3 DNA, 45 bases in frame from base 1. The V end gives up 4 bases and the J end 4 bases, leaving 8 bases in the junction not matched to a gene. CDR1 is given as SEHNR and CDR2 as FQNEAQ, both from the germline V gene (reference sequence). TCR alpha and beta CDR3 regions were amplified with the iRepertoire nested amplicon-rescue multiplex PCR (arm-PCR) platform from RNA. The input for one-step reverse transcription and amplification was roughly 100-450 ng of either tissue mRNA or PBMC total RNA. Following bead purification, Illumina adapters were added through a secondary multiplex PCR, and the libraries were then gel-purified between 200 and 400 bp. Libraries carried internal 6-nucleotide barcodes used for demultiplexing. Sequencing of libraries was performed on an Illumina MiSeq with 2x220 or 2x250 nucleotide paired-end reads. In the original analysis: FLASH 1.2.11 was used to merge paired reads, and BWA-MEM then aligned the reads to the GRCh37 human genome before TRA and TRB reads were extracted. For V and J assignment, an IMGT-derived reference of cassette sequences and CDR3 motifs that included pseudogenes was used. Reads were translated in three frames, and productive CDR3s were defined by a C…FGXG motif without stop codons. Clonotypes were defined as unique combinations of V-J cassette pair and CDR3 amino acid sequence. Reads were filtered by Hamming distance, thresholded by each sample's sequence error rate in mapped regions. TCRdb's own reprocessing of the public reads used fastp at Q25 and MiXCR and kept productive beta chains. Each CDR3 protein gets just one entry, which takes the most common genes and DNA from the rows behind it. For this entry, the V and J calls and clone size follow TCRdb and not the study's own pipeline. The sample data list around 190,000 distinct CDR3 sequences, and roughly two fifths of these were observed just once. Of the sample, roughly 5.2% falls within the top ten clones.

Study-level results and caveats: Only a very small number of CDR3 sequences turned up in both tissue and blood, a result put down to high CDR3 diversity combined with limited sampling. VJ-independent divergence between tissue and blood was lower than expected in non-neoplastic patients but higher than expected in all gliomas, particularly low-grade gliomas. Group comparisons were based on small numbers of patients: three non-neoplastic, three low-grade glioma and eight glioblastoma patients.

The chain links TRBV7-9 with TRBJ2-5, with 8 middle bases fitting TRBD2. This receptor was identified in a human donor with low-grade glioma or glioblastoma, undergoing nonglioma brain surgery, or in good health (not recorded which). Sequenced: glioma tissue, nonneoplastic brain tissue, or PBMCs (not recorded which). The CDR3 reads as follows: CASSYPGLGGETQYF. The DNA sequence is given as TGTGCCAGCAGCTATCCGGGACTAGGAGGAGAGACCCAGTACTTC.